Below are 25 T cell receptor beta chains sequenced from a single sample in a study of Graves' ophthalmopathy and Graves' hyperthyroidism listed by TCRdb under 2018. This sample was sequenced with an Illumina HiSeq 2000. TCR beta CDR3 regions were amplified from RNA transcripts for repertoire sequencing. The first round of RT-PCR was done with HTBI primers and the Qiagen OneStep RT-PCR kit, and was followed by a second round of multiplex PCR, then size selection and purification. TCRdb passed the public sequencing reads through fastp at Q25 and MiXCR, retaining productive beta sequences. Duplicate CDR3 protein sequences are folded into a single record with the most common DNA and genes. In this sample the table shows a few hundred thousand distinct CDR3 sequences, about 22% of which occur a single time. The top ten clones comprise about 46% of the sample. The sequenced sample was peripheral blood. Source of these receptors: a woman aged 45 to 65 with Graves' ophthalmopathy. Donor details come from another sample of the same person, matched by shared clones.

The chain is built from TRBV20-1 and TRBJ2-7; D unclear. The length of the CDR3 is 12 residues. The germline V gene has CDR1 DFQATT and CDR2 SNEGSKA (reference sequence). The V end was cut by 3 bases, the J end by 6 bases, with 12 bases between. DNA for the CDR3: TGCAGTGCTAGGGATCTGACCTCCGAGCAGTACTTC. Its translation: CSARDLTSEQYF.

This clonotype occurred many times. V gene TRBV20-1 combines with J gene TRBJ2-5, with D perhaps TRBD1 or TRBD2 (5 bases each). CDR1 is DFQATT, CDR2 SNEGSKA, per germline (reference sequence). The CDR3 consists of 11 residues. The ends were cut back, 5 bases at V and 7 bases at J, with 11 bases in the middle. CDR3 residues: CSAGDLATQYF. In DNA form, the CDR3 reads TGCAGTGCTGGGGACCTAGCGACCCAGTACTTC.

This clonotype was seen ten or more times. The chain has TRBV28 and TRBJ1-1, with D unresolved. Between the trimmed V and J ends, which lost 5 bases and 4 bases, there was a span of 14 bases. Per germline, CDR1 MDHEN and CDR2 SYDVKM. The CDR3 length is 14 residues. The CDR3 is CASSLWTAGTEAFF. DNA of the CDR3: TGTGCCAGCAGTCTTTGGACTGCGGGCACTGAAGCTTTCTTT.

This clonotype was observed at least ten times. The CDR3 protein is CSARGTRGYNSPLHF. The CDR3 DNA sequence: TGCAGTGCTAGAGGAACCAGGGGATATAATTCACCCCTCCACTTT. This chain uses TRBV20-1 with TRBJ1-6, with D maybe TRBD1 (6 bases). The CDR3 has 15 residues. The V and J ends lost 1 base and 4 bases respectively, with 11 bases between them. CDR1 is DFQATT and CDR2 is SNEGSKA in the germline V gene (reference sequence).

This clonotype was observed at least ten times. The J gene is TRBJ1-2, the V gene TRBV19, with unresolved D. The V gene lost 3 bases and the J gene lost 0 bases, with 8 bases spanning the gap. The CDR3 totals 14 residues. Germline loops: CDR1 LNHDA, CDR2 SQIVND (reference sequence). In nucleotides, the CDR3 is TGTGCCAGTAGTATCGCAGATTCTAACTATGGCTACACCTTC. This translates into CASSIADSNYGYTF.

Notes on this clonotype: One end of the junction varies from germline; a read error may be responsible. V is TRBV24-1 and J is TRBJ2-7; D may be TRBD1 or TRBD2 (5 bases each). Germline loops: CDR1 KGHDR, CDR2 SFDVKD. This CDR3 region has 12 residues. The DNA for the CDR3 is TGTGCCACCATTGACCAGACCAGGGAGCAGTCCTTC. Protein product: CATIDQTREQSF.

This clonotype has a count of ten or more. V gene TRBV28 combines with J gene TRBJ1-1, with D uncertain. Germline V gene sequence: CDR1 MDHEN, CDR2 SYDVKM. CDR3 size: 14 residues. Trimming removed 3 bases from V and 3 bases from J, with 11 bases in between. CDR3 in DNA: TGTGCCAGCAGTTTCGGGCAGCCCTACACTGAAGCTTTCTTT. Protein product: CASSFGQPYTEAFF.

This clonotype showed up just a few times. Germline and junction disagree at one end, which may indicate a read error. The gene calls are TRBV4-1 and TRBJ1-5; 7 bases agree with TRBD1. The CDR3 extends over 14 amino acids. Germline CDR1 MGHRA, CDR2 YSYEKL. This chain's CDR3 is CASSPYRGNQPQHF. CDR3 nucleotides: TGCGCCAGCAGCCCCTACAGGGGCAACCAGCCCCAGCATTTT.

This clonotype was observed many times. The chain employs TRBV28 and TRBJ1-1; maybe TRBD1 (5 bases). Germline assignment: CDR1 MDHEN and CDR2 SYDVKM. The CDR3 contains 13 residues. With 8 bases removed from V and 1 base from J, the gap between germline ends came to 11 bases. CDR3 coding DNA: TGTGCCAGCCATACCAGGGCGAACACTGAAGCTTTCTTT. It codes for CASHTRANTEAFF. Combining the CDR3 with reference TRBV28 and TRBJ1-1 gives the whole variable domain DVKVTQSSRYLVKRTGEKVFLECVQDMDHENMFWYRQDPGLGLRLIYFSYDVKMKEKGDIPEGYSVSREKKERFSLILESASTNQTSMYLCASHTRANTEAFFGQGTRLTVV.

The sample holds many counts of this clonotype. V and J are TRBV12-3 or TRBV12-4 and TRBJ2-3; TRBD2 aligns across 7 bases. The CDR3 has 14 residues. V shed 4 bases, J shed 2 bases, and the junction held 3 bases outside the gene matches. Here the CDR3 reads CASSSGLLTDTQYF. The CDR3 DNA sequence: TGTGCCAGCAGTTCGGGACTACTCACAGATACGCAGTATTTT.

This clonotype was seen at least ten times. J is TRBJ2-5 and V is TRBV7-2, with D perhaps matching TRBD1 (6 bases). CDR1 is SGHTA, CDR2 FQGNSA, per germline. The length of the CDR3 is 14 residues. Between the trimmed V and J ends, which lost 0 bases and 3 bases, there was a span of 8 bases. As DNA, the CDR3 is TGTGCCAGCAGCTTAGCCAGGGGTGAAGAGACCCAGTACTTC. It specifies CASSLARGEETQYF.

The DNA for the CDR3 is TGTGCCAGCAGCCAGGGACTAGCGGGAGGGCAAGAGACCCAGTACTTC. Its protein is CASSQGLAGGQETQYF. V gene TRBV3-1 combines with J gene TRBJ2-5; TRBD2 matches at 16 bases. The germline CDR1 and CDR2 sequences are LGHDT and YNNKEL (reference sequence). The CDR3 is 16 amino acids. The trim removed 3 bases at V and 2 bases at J, leaving 0 bases unmatched.

This clonotype has ten or more counts. The V call is TRBV27, the J call TRBJ2-5; D unclear. The CDR3 contains 15 residues. V gave up 4 bases and J gave up 2 bases, with 14 bases separating them. Germline CDR1 MNHEY, CDR2 SMNVEV (reference sequence). The CDR3 here is CASSSSEPVQETQYF. The CDR3 nucleotides read TGTGCCAGCAGTTCCTCAGAACCCGTACAAGAGACCCAGTACTTC.

This clonotype was seen many times. This rearrangement joins TRBV7-2 to TRBJ2-7; no firm D call. Germline assignment: CDR1 SGHTA and CDR2 FQGNSA. The CDR3 loop spans 11 amino acids. With 4 bases removed from V and 4 bases from J, the gap between germline ends came to 5 bases. CDR3 DNA sequence: TGTGCCAGCAGCTCCCATTACGAGCAGTACTTC. It encodes CASSSHYEQYF.

The rearrangement uses TRBV6-1 and TRBJ1-5; D is undetermined. Trimming stripped 7 bases from V and 2 bases from J, with 9 bases between. The CDR3 length is 13 residues. Germline V gene lookup returns CDR1 MNHNS and CDR2 SASEGT. The CDR3 nucleotides are TGTGCCAGCATACCCTGGGGCAATCAGCCCCAGCATTTT. It codes for CASIPWGNQPQHF.

The sample holds many counts of this clonotype. V gene TRBV6-5 combines with J gene TRBJ2-7; 10 bases agree with TRBD1. Losses at the gene ends were 8 bases for V and 6 bases for J; bases not matched to a gene: 7. CDR1 and CDR2 (germline): MNHEY, SVGAGI. This CDR3 region has 13 residues. The CDR3 region is CASLDRGLAEQYF. Written as DNA, the CDR3 is TGTGCCAGCTTAGACAGGGGGCTCGCCGAGCAGTACTTC.

The rearrangement links TRBV29-1 to TRBJ2-4, with TRBD2 matching 9 bases. Trimming cost V 6 bases and J 1 base; bases outside gene matches: 22. CDR3 length: 20 amino acids. CDR1 SQVTM and CDR2 ANQGSEA come from the germline V gene. CDR3 protein: CSVGGVAGAGGSAAKNIQYF. As DNA, the CDR3 is TGCAGCGTGGGGGGAGTAGCCGGAGCGGGAGGCTCGGCCGCCAAAAACATTCAGTACTTC. Using reference TRBV29-1 and TRBJ2-4 for the parts outside the CDR3, the full variable domain is SAVISQKPSRDICQRGTSLTIQCQVDSQVTMMFWYRQQPGQSLTLIATANQGSEATYESGFVIDKFPISRPNLTFSTLTVSNMSPEDSSIYLCSVGGVAGAGGSAAKNIQYFGAGTRLSVL.

This clonotype has at least ten counts. The genes are TRBV12-3 or TRBV12-4 and TRBJ2-5, with 10 bases matching TRBD1. The J segment lost 5 bases and the V segment lost 3 bases, leaving 6 bases of the junction unmatched. The CDR3 is 15 residues long. The CDR3 DNA is TGTGCCAGCAGTTTTTGGACAGGGGGAAGGGAGACCCAGTACTTC. This encodes CASSFWTGGRETQYF.

The V call is TRBV11-2, the J call TRBJ2-5, with D uncertain. Per the germline V gene, CDR1 is SGHAT and CDR2 is FQNNGV. V lost 0 bases and J 9 bases, leaving 8 bases between the germline ends. The length of the CDR3 is 12 residues. CDR3: CASSLDGLAQYF. The CDR3 region has the DNA TGTGCCAGCAGCTTAGACGGTTTGGCCCAGTACTTC. Full variable domain (rest looked up from reference TRBV11-2 and TRBJ2-5): EAGVAQSPRYKIIEKRQSVAFWCNPISGHATLYWYQQILGQGPKLLIQFQNNGVVDDSQLPKDRFSAERLKGVDSTLKIQPAKLEDSAVYLCASSLDGLAQYFGPGTRLLVL.

This clonotype was detected many times. This sequence joins TRBV29-1 and TRBJ2-5; the D is unclear. Trimming left V 0 bases short and J 2 bases short, with 10 bases between. This CDR3 contains 14 residues. CDR1 and CDR2 from the germline V gene are SQVTM and ANQGSEA. The CDR3 is CSVEEVGKQETQYF. For the CDR3, the DNA is TGCAGCGTTGAAGAAGTAGGGAAACAAGAGACCCAGTACTTC.

This clonotype appeared many times. This sequence joins TRBV12-3 or TRBV12-4 and TRBJ2-6; no reliable D call. There are 14 residues in the CDR3. V lost 3 bases to trimming and J lost 4 bases, with 7 bases between them. This CDR3 reads CASSFVSGANVLTF. CDR3 coding DNA: TGTGCCAGCAGTTTCGTTAGCGGGGCCAACGTCCTGACTTTC.

This chain links TRBV27 with TRBJ2-7, with D unclear. Germline lookup yields CDR1 MNHEY and CDR2 SMNVEV (reference sequence). V was pared by 3 bases and J by 1 base, with 7 bases between. The length of the CDR3 is 13 residues. The chain's CDR3 is CASSFSLSYEQYF. CDR3 DNA sequence: TGTGCCAGCAGTTTTTCCTTATCCTACGAGCAGTACTTC.

A few counts support this clonotype. The chain has TRBV4-2 and TRBJ1-1; D gene uncertain. CDR3 length equals 14 residues. Trimming pared 3 bases from V and 5 bases from J, leaving 13 bases between. The V gene's germline CDR1 is LGHNA and CDR2 YNFKEQ. The CDR3 is CASSQTGIRTEAFF. The CDR3 coding sequence is TGTGCCAGCAGCCAGACTGGAATACGTACTGAAGCTTTCTTT.

The chain recombines TRBV6-1 with TRBJ1-2; D is perhaps TRBD1 (5 bases). CDR1 and CDR2 from the germline V gene are MNHNS and SASEGT. Trimming pared 6 bases from V and 4 bases from J, leaving 15 bases between. This CDR3 is 14 amino acids long. DNA for the CDR3: TGTGCCAGCAGCCGCGGGGCAGGGCTCTATGGCTACACCTTC. This translates into CASSRGAGLYGYTF.

This clonotype was counted ten times or more. V usage is TRBV7-6 and J usage is TRBJ1-1, with a tentative D call TRBD1 (6 bases). V gave up 4 bases and J gave up 1 base, with 10 bases separating them. This CDR3 region has 14 residues. Per germline, CDR1 SGHVS and CDR2 FNYEAQ. Here the CDR3 reads CASSSQDRNTEAFF. CDR3 in DNA: TGTGCCAGCAGCTCTCAGGACAGGAACACTGAAGCTTTCTTT.